The entry below gives a single T cell receptor (beta chain) sequence along with its context. The sample originates from a study of blood T cell repertoires in COVID-19. Repertoires were generated with immunoSEQ multiplex PCR, while TCRdb's copy carries only in-frame clones and drops some. The sample gives roughly 250,000 clones, about four fifths of which show up once; around 3.3% is in the top ten. The length of the CDR3 is 15 residues. V trimming: 5 bases; J trimming: 2 bases; junction bases outside the gene matches: 5. Germline assignment: CDR1 SGHVS and CDR2 FQNEAQ. The chain employs TRBV7-8 and TRBJ2-1; 8 bases fit TRBD2. This TCR derives from a woman aged 40-49 years who had been exposed to COVID-19. The material sequenced was PBMCs or T cells enriched from blood (not recorded which). The CDR3: CASSPPGLAYNEQFF. CDR3 DNA: TGTGCCAGCAGCCCGCCGGGACTAGCCTACAATGAGCAGTTCTTC.